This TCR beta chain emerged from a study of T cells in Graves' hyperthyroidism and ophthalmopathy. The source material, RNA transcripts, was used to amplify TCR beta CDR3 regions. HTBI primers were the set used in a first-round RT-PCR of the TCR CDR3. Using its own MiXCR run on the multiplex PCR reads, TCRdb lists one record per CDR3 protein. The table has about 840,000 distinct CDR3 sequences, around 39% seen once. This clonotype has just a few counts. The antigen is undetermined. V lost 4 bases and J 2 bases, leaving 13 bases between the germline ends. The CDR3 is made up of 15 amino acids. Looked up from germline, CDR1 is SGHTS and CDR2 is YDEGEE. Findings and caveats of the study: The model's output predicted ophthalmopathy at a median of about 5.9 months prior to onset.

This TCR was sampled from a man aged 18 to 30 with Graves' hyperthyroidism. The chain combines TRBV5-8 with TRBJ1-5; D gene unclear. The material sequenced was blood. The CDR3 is CASSRNLLGNQPQHF. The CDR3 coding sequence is TGTGCCAGCAGCCGCAATTTGTTGGGCAATCAGCCCCAGCATTTT.